The 20 T cell receptor beta chains below were found in one sample sequenced in a study of Graves' ophthalmopathy and Graves' hyperthyroidism. The authors amplified TCR beta CDR3 regions, and they did so from RNA transcripts for repertoire sequencing. The first round was an RT-PCR with HTBI primers, and the second round was a multiplex PCR. TCRdb reprocessed the multiplex PCR reads via MiXCR and lists one record per CDR3 protein. The sample carries about 240,000 distinct CDR3 sequences, approximately 42% recorded once. The sequencing input was peripheral blood. The receptor set was obtained from an adult man with Graves' ophthalmopathy.

This clonotype showed up just a few times. The chain has TRBV7-3 and TRBJ1-2; D is perhaps TRBD1 (5 bases). The length of the CDR3 is 17 residues. Germline lookup yields CDR1 SGHTA and CDR2 FQGTGA. V gave up 4 bases and J gave up 2 bases, with 20 bases separating them. The CDR3 is CASSSRGRPEANYGYTF. CDR3 bases: TGTGCCAGCAGCTCGAGGGGACGCCCAGAGGCCAACTATGGCTACACCTTC.

The chain employs TRBV20-1 and TRBJ1-5, with D tentatively TRBD1 (6 bases). V lost 7 bases, J lost 11 bases, and 21 bases lay in between. The CDR3 covers 13 residues. Germline lookup yields CDR1 DFQATT and CDR2 SNEGSKA (reference sequence). The CDR3 spells CSVHWTSGQTQHF. CDR3 DNA: TGCAGTGTCCATTGGACTAGCGGACAGACCCAGCATTTT.

The table lists this clonotype with many counts. Mismatch with germline at one junction end may stem from a read error. The V and J genes are TRBV7-7 and TRBJ2-7, with TRBD1 matching 8 bases. Germline V gene lookup returns CDR1 SSHAT and CDR2 FNYEAQ (reference sequence). This CDR3 is 13 amino acids long. Here the CDR3 DNA reads TGTGCTAGCAGCCCGGGGACAGGCTACGAGCAGTACTTC. Protein product: CASSPGTGYEQYF.

Note on this clonotype: One junction end does not reproduce the germline sequence, and a read error may be involved. V gene TRBV5-8 combines with J gene TRBJ2-7; D is unclear. The germline gives CDR1 SGHTS, CDR2 YDEGEE. This CDR3 is built from 14 residues. CDR3 bases: TGTGCCAGCAGCTTGGAGGAGAGCTCCTACGAGCAGTGCTTC. Translation: CASSLEESSYEQCF.

This rearrangement joins TRBV2 to TRBJ2-5, with TRBD1 matching over 12 bases. The V and J ends lost 5 bases and 5 bases, in that order; junction bases with no gene match: 6. Germline lookup yields CDR1 SNHLY and CDR2 FYNNEI. The CDR3 loop spans 15 amino acids. CDR3: CASSLGTGGPETQYF. The CDR3 DNA follows: TGTGCCAGCAGTCTTGGGACAGGGGGCCCGGAGACCCAGTACTTC.

CDR3 nucleotide sequence: TGTGCCAGCAGTTACGACGAGACTGAAGCTTTCTTT. Translating gives CASSYDETEAFF. V and J are TRBV6-5 and TRBJ1-1, with D unresolved. This CDR3 has 12 residues. Trimming took off 2 bases at V and 5 bases at J, with 6 bases between the two ends. CDR1 and CDR2 from the germline V gene are MNHEY and SVGAGI.

The chain combines TRBV11-2 with TRBJ1-4, with a possible D match to TRBD1 (5 bases). The J call could be wrong; TRBJ2-2 is a better fit for the DNA end. Germline V CDR1 and CDR2: SGHAT, FQNNGV. CDR3 length: 15 residues. Here the CDR3 reads CASSLVPGSTGELFF. CDR3 nucleotides: TGTGCCAGCAGCTTAGTACCAGGGTCAACCGGGGAGCTGTTTTTT.

This rearrangement joins TRBV5-1 to TRBJ1-6; a weak D match, TRBD1 (5 bases). The CDR3 consists of 16 residues. V was clipped by 1 base and J by 3 bases, with 11 bases between them. Germline lookup yields CDR1 SGHRS and CDR2 YFSETQ. CDR3 bases: TGCGCCAGCAGCTTGCCGGGGGGATTCTATAATTCACCCCTCCACTTT. It codes for CASSLPGGFYNSPLHF.

This clonotype was observed a few times. J is TRBJ2-7 and V is TRBV9; D possibly matches TRBD1 or TRBD2 (5 bases each). V shed 4 bases and J shed 3 bases, with 14 bases lying between them. CDR3 length equals 14 residues. Per germline, CDR1 SGDLS and CDR2 YYNGEE. Here the CDR3 DNA reads TGTGCCAGCAGCCCCCGGGACGACGTCTACGAGCAGTACTTC. It translates to CASSPRDDVYEQYF.

This clonotype was counted many times. This rearrangement joins TRBV25-1 to TRBJ1-2; D remains unclear. V gave up 1 base and J gave up 4 bases, with 10 bases separating them. The CDR3 totals 14 residues. Per the germline V gene, CDR1 is MGHDK and CDR2 is SYGVNS. The DNA for the CDR3 is TGTGCCAGCAGTGAATTTGGGCTCGGCTATGGCTACACCTTC. Residues: CASSEFGLGYGYTF.

The sample holds a few counts of this clonotype. The rearrangement uses TRBV5-6 and TRBJ2-6, with a tentative D call TRBD1 (5 bases). The CDR3 contains 15 residues. In germline, CDR1 is SGHDT, CDR2 YYEEEE. Trimming stripped 4 bases from V and 0 bases from J, with 8 bases between. In DNA, the CDR3 is TGTGCCAGCAGCCGACAGCGCTCTGGGGCCAACGTCCTGACTTTC. This gives the protein CASSRQRSGANVLTF. The entire variable domain, with the rest obtained from reference TRBV5-6 and TRBJ2-6, is as follows: DAGVTQSPTHLIKTRGQQVTLRCSPKSGHDTVSWYQQALGQGPQFIFQYYEEEERQRGNFPDRFSGHQFPNYSSELNVNALLLGDSALYLCASSRQRSGANVLTFGAGSRLTVL.

V and J are TRBV29-1 and TRBJ2-7, with TRBD2 as a possible D gene (6 bases). The ends were cut back, 1 base at V and 12 bases at J, with 13 bases in the middle. The CDR3 is 11 amino acids. In germline, CDR1 is SQVTM, CDR2 ANQGSEA. The CDR3 nucleotides are TGCAGCGTTGAAGGCGGGGACGGGTGGTACTTC. Translating it yields CSVEGGDGWYF.

The chain combines TRBV12-5 with TRBJ2-5, with 7 bases that match TRBD1. CDR1 LGHNT and CDR2 FRNRAP come from the germline V gene. This CDR3 is 14 amino acids long. Here the CDR3 DNA reads TGTGCCAGCAGTTTCTACAGGGGAGCGGAGACCCAGTACTTC. Amino acids: CASSFYRGAETQYF.

The V gene is TRBV24-1, the J gene TRBJ1-1; D is uncertain. Germline V gene sequence: CDR1 KGHDR, CDR2 SFDVKD. V was trimmed by 8 bases and J by 7 bases, leaving 13 bases between them. The CDR3 loop spans 12 amino acids. CDR3 protein: CATIGSEGEAFF. DNA of the CDR3: TGTGCCACCATCGGTTCAGAGGGTGAAGCTTTCTTT.

The table lists this clonotype with a few counts. The V call is TRBV10-2, the J call TRBJ2-7, with 7 bases identical to TRBD1. CDR3 length equals 13 residues. Trimming removed 6 bases from V and 6 bases from J; junction bases left unmatched: 8. Germline V gene sequence: CDR1 WSHSY, CDR2 SAAADI. Here the CDR3 reads CASSDIGTAEQYF. CDR3 DNA sequence: TGCGCCAGCAGCGACATAGGGACAGCCGAGCAGTACTTC.

The chain couples TRBV12-5 to TRBJ1-2; D perhaps matches TRBD1 (6 bases). V was pared by 6 bases and J by 3 bases, with 17 bases between. In germline, CDR1 is LGHNT, CDR2 FRNRAP. The CDR3 extends over 15 amino acids. CDR3 in DNA: TGTGCTAGTGGCCCGCAGGGGAAAGGTGACTATGGCTACACCTTC. Its translation is CASGPQGKGDYGYTF.

V is TRBV9 and J is TRBJ2-5; 7 bases map to TRBD1. With 0 bases clipped from V and 4 bases from J, the junction kept 12 bases outside the gene matches. CDR3 size: 17 residues. Germline CDR1 SGDLS, CDR2 YYNGEE. The CDR3 sequence: CASSVVGGDRMRETQYF. CDR3 DNA: TGTGCCAGCAGCGTAGTGGGTGGGGACAGAATGCGAGAGACCCAGTACTTC. Looking up the rest from reference TRBV9 and TRBJ2-5 gives the full variable domain: DSGVTQTPKHLITATGQRVTLRCSPRSGDLSVYWYQQSLDQGLQFLIQYYNGEERAKGNILERFSAQQFPDLHSELNLSSLELGDSALYFCASSVVGGDRMRETQYFGPGTRLLVL.

CDR3 nucleotides: TGTGCCAGCATCACAGGGTATAGCAATCAGCCCCAGCATTTT. Amino acids: CASITGYSNQPQHF. V gene TRBV2 combines with J gene TRBJ1-5; a possible D gene is TRBD1 (6 bases). Germline lookup yields CDR1 SNHLY and CDR2 FYNNEI. The CDR3 is made up of 14 amino acids. The V end lost 7 bases, the J end lost 0 bases, and 10 bases lay between the germline ends.

As regards this clonotype: One base away lies a much larger clone, so this may be a sequencing read error. The chain employs TRBV12-3 or TRBV12-4 and TRBJ1-2, with D perhaps matching TRBD1 (6 bases). Trimming stripped 5 bases from V and 0 bases from J, with 10 bases between. This CDR3 spans 14 amino acids. The CDR3 here is CASSETGSNYGYTF. The DNA for the CDR3 is TGTGCCAGCAGTGAAACAGGGTCTAACTATGGCTACACCTTC.

This clonotype was picked up a small number of times. This chain joins TRBV2 and TRBJ1-1; no clear D gene. Trimming pared 1 base from V and 1 base from J, leaving 10 bases between. Germline CDR1 SNHLY, CDR2 FYNNEI. CDR3 size: 15 residues. CDR3 sequence: CASSEEGGGNTEAFF. CDR3 coding DNA: TGTGCCAGCAGTGAAGAGGGAGGAGGGAACACTGAAGCTTTCTTT.